Listed below are T cell receptor beta chains from one sample, sequenced in a study of blood T cell repertoires in COVID-19. Libraries were prepared by immunoSEQ multiplex PCR; TCRdb keeps only in-frame clonotypes and omits some of them. The repertoire holds about 84,000 clones, with over 70% as singletons. Sequenced: peripheral blood. The receptors originated from a man older than 75 with active or convalescent COVID-19. The CDR3 runs from the conserved cysteine through the conserved F or W. D genes are given only for firm matches. Size tells how often a clone was seen (once, few, many) or the class of an expanded clone, and some rows leave it out.

J gene | V gene | clone size | CDR3 length | D gene | CDR3 DNA | CDR3 protein
TRBJ1-1 | TRBV18 | NA | 15 | TRBD1 | TGTGCCAGCTCACCCATGACAGGGCCCAACACTGAAGCTTTCTTT | CASSPMTGPNTEAFF
TRBJ2-1 | TRBV7-2 | NA | 17 | TRBD2 | TGTGCCAGCAGCTTAATGCCCAGCGGGAGCTCCTACAATGAGCAGTTCTTC | CASSLMPSGSSYNEQFF
TRBJ2-1 | TRBV28 | NA | 13 | TRBD1 | TGTGCCAGCAGTTCGACAGGGTACAATGAGCAGTTCTTC | CASSSTGYNEQFF
TRBJ2-1 | TRBV6-2/TRBV6-3 | NA | 14 | TRBD2 | TGTGCCAGCAGCAAGACTAGCGGGAGTCCCCGTTTGTTCTTC | CASSKTSGSPRLFF
TRBJ2-1 | TRBV7-9 | NA | 16 | TRBD2 | TGTGCCAGCAGCTTATCGGGACTAGCGGGGGGCAATGAGCAGTTCTTC | CASSLSGLAGGNEQFF
TRBJ2-2 | TRBV3-1/TRBV3-2 | NA | 15 | TRBD1 | TGTGCCAGCAGTAGGGGGTCAGGGGGCTCCGGGGAGCTGTTTTTT | CASSRGSGGSGELFF
TRBJ2-7 | TRBV6-2/TRBV6-3 | NA | 15 | NA | TGTGCCAGCAGTTACTCGGACCAGGGGCTGCTCGGGCAGTACTTC | CASSYSDQGLLGQYF
TRBJ2-7 | TRBV11-3 | NA | 9 | NA | TGTGCCAGAAGGGGGGGGCAGTACTTC | CARRGGQYF
TRBJ1-3 | TRBV28 | NA | 13 | NA | TGTGCCAGCAGGTTACTGTCTGGAAACACCATATATTTT | CASRLLSGNTIYF
TRBJ1-2 | TRBV6-6 | NA | 14 | TRBD1 | TGTGCCAGCAGTTACTCTCAGGGGGCTTATGGCTACACCTTC | CASSYSQGAYGYTF
TRBJ2-1 | TRBV19 | few | 17 | TRBD2 | TGTGCCAGTAGTTCCACTAGCGGGTGGCGGGGGTACAATGAGCAGTTCTTC | CASSSTSGWRGYNEQFF
TRBJ2-2 | TRBV6-1 | NA | 15 | NA | TGTGCCAGCAGTGAACCCAGGGCGGTGACCGGGGAGCTGTTTTTT | CASSEPRAVTGELFF
TRBJ2-3 | TRBV7-2 | NA | 14 | NA | TGTGCCAGCAGCTTAACCGGACACACAGATACGCAGTATTTT | CASSLTGHTDTQYF
TRBJ1-2 | TRBV2 | NA | 15 | TRBD1 | TGTGCCAGCAGTGATATCCGGACAGGACAAAATGGCTACACCTTC | CASSDIRTGQNGYTF
TRBJ1-5 | TRBV5-5 | NA | 13 | NA | TGTGCCAGCAGCTTTTCGGGGGATCAGCCCCAGCATTTT | CASSFSGDQPQHF
TRBJ1-1 | TRBV28 | once | 14 | NA | TGTGCCAGCAGTCCAGGAATCACGAACACTGAAGCTTTCTTT | CASSPGITNTEAFF
TRBJ1-6 | TRBV6-5 | NA | 12 | NA | TGTGCCGGCGGCGTCTATAATTCACCCCTCCACTTT | CAGGVYNSPLHF